Following are 17 T cell receptor beta chains from one sample sequenced in a study of identical twins. TCRdb redid the calling of the 5' RACE reads with MiXCR, one entry per CDR3 protein. The table records 350,000 to 600,000 distinct CDR3 sequences, approximately 15% of them present only once. This sample also appeared in a second study, on yellow fever vaccine responses in identical twins.

Sequenced material: CD4+ T cells sorted from blood. Every receptor here comes from a woman aged 18-30 years in good health.

The chain carries TRBV20-1 and TRBJ2-1, with D uncertain. V was pared by 5 bases and J by 0 bases, with 11 bases between. This CDR3 contains 14 residues. CDR1 is DFQATT and CDR2 is SNEGSKA in the germline V gene (reference sequence). For the CDR3, the DNA is TGCAGTGCTTATCCTAGGAGCTCCTACAATGAGCAGTTCTTC. Translating it yields CSAYPRSSYNEQFF.

The chain couples TRBV20-1 to TRBJ1-1; D gene uncertain. Germline loops: CDR1 DFQATT, CDR2 SNEGSKA (reference sequence). V lost 4 bases to trimming and J lost 1 base, with 4 bases between them. The CDR3 has 11 residues. CDR3 amino acids: CSAKANTEAFF. The DNA for the CDR3 is TGCAGTGCTAAGGCGAACACTGAAGCTTTCTTT.

The rearrangement links TRBV12-3 or TRBV12-4 to TRBJ2-3; no clear D gene. The ends were cut back, 6 bases at V and 0 bases at J, with 10 bases in the middle. This CDR3 contains 14 residues. CDR3 amino acids: CASSSSSSTDTQYF. Written as DNA, the CDR3 is TGTGCCAGCAGCTCCTCATCTAGCACAGATACGCAGTATTTT.

This clonotype turned up a few times. The rearrangement joins TRBV6-2 or TRBV6-3 to TRBJ2-1, with 10 bases identical to TRBD2. V lost 6 bases to trimming and J lost 7 bases; unmatched junction nucleotides: 12. CDR1 MNHEY and CDR2 SVGEGT come from the germline V gene. CDR3 length: 16 residues. Here the CDR3 DNA reads TGTGCCAGCAGGCCACTGACTAGCGGGTGGGGAAATGAGCAGTTCTTC. Amino acid sequence: CASRPLTSGWGNEQFF.

The chain has TRBV12-3 or TRBV12-4 and TRBJ1-4; 8 nucleotides agree with TRBD1. The CDR3 sequence is 17 residues long. The V segment lost 5 bases and the J segment 0 bases; nucleotides outside the gene matches: 8. The CDR3 spells CASSLLQGGSTNEKLFF. In DNA, the CDR3 is TGTGCCAGCAGTCTCTTACAGGGGGGATCAACTAATGAAAAACTGTTTTTT.

The chain recombines TRBV7-9 with TRBJ2-3; D is unresolved. The ends were cut back, 5 bases at V and 0 bases at J, with 12 bases in the middle. The CDR3 is 15 residues long. Germline CDR1 is SEHNR and CDR2 is FQNEAQ (reference sequence). This chain's CDR3 is CASSHRSRSTDTQYF. The CDR3 DNA is TGTGCCAGCAGCCACCGTTCCAGGAGCACAGATACGCAGTATTTT.

This chain joins TRBV7-2 and TRBJ1-5; D gene uncertain. Germline V gene lookup returns CDR1 SGHTA and CDR2 FQGNSA. The CDR3 is 13 amino acids. V dropped 1 base and J dropped 9 bases, with 10 bases sitting between them. CDR3: CASSLGDLGPQHF. The DNA for the CDR3 is TGTGCCAGCAGCTTAGGAGACTTGGGGCCCCAGCATTTT. The entire variable domain, with the rest obtained from reference TRBV7-2 and TRBJ1-5, is as follows: GAGVSQSPSNKVTEKGKDVELRCDPISGHTALYWYRQSLGQGLEFLIYFQGNSAPDKSGLPSDRFSAERTGGSVSTLTIQRTQQEDSAVYLCASSLGDLGPQHFGDGTRLSIL.

This clonotype has more than one count but fewer than ten. V gene TRBV27 combines with J gene TRBJ2-7, with a possible D match to TRBD1 (6 bases). CDR1 and CDR2 from the germline V gene are MNHEY and SMNVEV (reference sequence). V shed 1 base and J shed 5 bases, with 18 bases lying between them. The CDR3 runs to 16 residues. This chain's CDR3 is CASSLFQTDRKDEQYF. The CDR3, as DNA: TGTGCCAGCAGTTTATTCCAAACTGACAGGAAGGACGAGCAGTACTTC.

In its sample, this clonotype was seen a few times. The chain links TRBV20-1 to TRBJ2-7; unclear D gene. This CDR3 is built from 12 residues. The germline V and J ends were trimmed by 4 bases and 2 bases, with 9 bases remaining between them. CDR1 is DFQATT, CDR2 SNEGSKA, per germline (reference sequence). CDR3 amino acids: CSAKSGPYEQYF. The CDR3 DNA is TGCAGTGCTAAGTCTGGGCCCTACGAGCAGTACTTC.

This clonotype was detected a few times. The V and J genes are TRBV4-1 and TRBJ2-3, with a weak D call TRBD1 (5 bases). Germline V gives CDR1 MGHRA, CDR2 YSYEKL. The length of the CDR3 is 14 residues. Trimming left V 4 bases short and J 2 bases short, with 10 bases between. This chain's CDR3 is CASSLTEITDTQYF. The CDR3 coding sequence is TGCGCCAGCAGCCTGACAGAAATCACAGATACGCAGTATTTT.

This clonotype occurred many times. This chain links TRBV7-8 with TRBJ2-1; TRBD2 agrees at 10 bases. Germline loops: CDR1 SGHVS, CDR2 FQNEAQ. The ends lost 3 bases at V and 10 bases at J; junction bases unmatched: 9. The CDR3 sequence is 15 residues long. This chain's CDR3 is CASSLGTSETGEQFF. The CDR3 bases are TGTGCCAGCAGCTTGGGGACTAGCGAGACCGGGGAGCAGTTCTTC. Together with reference TRBV7-8 and TRBJ2-1, the CDR3 gives the full variable domain: GAGVSQSPRYKVAKRGQDVALRCDPISGHVSLFWYQQALGQGPEFLTYFQNEAQLDKSGLPSDRFFAERPEGSVSTLKIQRTQQEDSAVYLCASSLGTSETGEQFFGPGTRLTVL.

CDR3 residues: CASRNRAGGPKGELFF. The CDR3, as DNA: TGTGCCAGCAGAAACAGAGCGGGAGGGCCTAAAGGGGAGCTGTTTTTT. The J gene is TRBJ2-2, the V gene TRBV6-1, with TRBD2 matching 10 bases. CDR1 and CDR2 (germline): MNHNS, SASEGT. The length of the CDR3 is 16 residues. The junction had 12 bases not matched to a gene; V was cut back by 6 bases and J by 8 bases.

The V gene is TRBV6-5, the J gene TRBJ1-1; D is uncertain. This CDR3 is 13 amino acids long. V dropped 2 bases and J dropped 0 bases, with 4 bases sitting between them. The germline CDR1 and CDR2 sequences are MNHEY and SVGAGI. For the CDR3, the DNA is TGTGCCAGCAGTTACACGATGAACACTGAAGCTTTCTTT. Translation: CASSYTMNTEAFF.

V is TRBV28 and J is TRBJ1-1; 11 positions agree with TRBD1. J gave up 5 bases and V 10 bases, and 12 bases lay outside the gene matches. There are 15 residues in the CDR3. Germline V gene sequence: CDR1 MDHEN, CDR2 SYDVKM. The CDR3: CATRTGGLGGTEAFF. The CDR3 region has the DNA TGTGCCACGCGGACAGGGGGCTTAGGAGGTACTGAAGCTTTCTTT. Full variable domain (remainder filled in from reference TRBV28 and TRBJ1-1): DVKVTQSSRYLVKRTGEKVFLECVQDMDHENMFWYRQDPGLGLRLIYFSYDVKMKEKGDIPEGYSVSREKKERFSLILESASTNQTSMYLCATRTGGLGGTEAFFGQGTRLTVV.

The chain joins TRBV14 to TRBJ2-5; possibly TRBD1 for D (6 bases). The V end was cut by 4 bases, the J end by 3 bases, with 21 bases between. Germline V gene lookup returns CDR1 SGHDN and CDR2 FVKESK. The CDR3 extends over 17 amino acids. The CDR3 DNA follows: TGTGCCAGCAGCCGCAAAGCTCCGGGACAACCGGAAGAGACCCAGTACTTC. Amino acid sequence: CASSRKAPGQPEETQYF.

This clonotype has just a few counts. The rearrangement joins TRBV28 to TRBJ2-7, with 7 bases matching TRBD1. CDR3 length: 16 amino acids. Unmatched junction bases numbered 13, after V lost 5 bases and J lost 3 bases. Germline V gene lookup returns CDR1 MDHEN and CDR2 SYDVKM. The CDR3: CASSRITGEDGYEQYF. As DNA, the CDR3 is TGTGCCAGCAGTAGAATCACAGGGGAAGACGGCTACGAGCAGTACTTC.

This rearrangement joins TRBV20-1 to TRBJ2-3; 9 bases align to TRBD2. Trimming took 5 bases from V and 0 from J; bases not matched to a gene: 15. Germline CDR1 reads DFQATT; CDR2 reads SNEGSKA (reference sequence). This CDR3 contains 18 residues. CDR3 amino acids: CSARVWNSTSGSTDTQYF. CDR3 nucleotide sequence: TGCAGTGCTCGGGTGTGGAACAGTACTAGCGGGAGCACAGATACGCAGTATTTT.